These 26 T cell receptor beta chains originate from one sample sequenced in a study of control samples from healthy donors and cancer patients. Sequencing used immunoSEQ multiplex PCR; TCRdb keeps in-frame clones, though not all of them. The data show over 150,000 clones, around 95% seen once. Sequences were obtained from blood. These receptors were collected from a man aged 40-49 years in good health.

V and J are TRBV4-1 and TRBJ2-1; 7 bases are shared with TRBD2. Germline CDR1 is MGHRA and CDR2 is YSYEKL. V lost 0 bases and J lost 0; bases outside the gene matches: 5. The CDR3 consists of 17 residues. CDR3 DNA: TGCGCCAGCAGCCAAGATCATGGGGGGGGCTCCTACAATGAGCAGTTCTTC. Translating it yields CASSQDHGGGSYNEQFF.

V usage is TRBV19 and J usage is TRBJ1-5; TRBD1 matches 8 bases. V lost 6 bases and J lost 9; bases outside the gene matches: 7. The CDR3 is 13 amino acids. The germline V gene has CDR1 LNHDA and CDR2 SQIVND (reference sequence). The CDR3 region has the DNA TGTGCCAGTAGCGTCGACAGGGGTTCGCCCCAGCATTTT. Protein sequence: CASSVDRGSPQHF.

The rearrangement joins TRBV7-8 to TRBJ1-3; the D is unclear. Trimming removed 1 base from V and 5 bases from J, with 3 bases in between. Germline V lookup: CDR1 SGHVS, CDR2 FQNEAQ. The CDR3 is made up of 12 amino acids. DNA of the CDR3: TGTGCCAGCAGCTTAGTCAGAAACACCATATATTTT. Protein sequence: CASSLVRNTIYF.

The CDR3 sequence is CASRPGLDSYGEQFF. CDR3 coding DNA: TGTGCCAGCAGGCCGGGACTAGATTCGTACGGTGAGCAGTTCTTC. This chain links TRBV27 with TRBJ2-1; 8 positions match TRBD2. Germline-derived CDR1 and CDR2 are MNHEY and SMNVEV (reference sequence). The CDR3 length is 15 residues. Germline trimming cut 6 bases from V and 9 bases from J; bases unmatched to any gene: 13.

V is TRBV5-4 and J is TRBJ1-2; 11 positions match TRBD1. Germline values: CDR1 SGHNT, CDR2 YYREEE (reference sequence). The CDR3 length is 16 residues. The V segment lost 3 bases and the J segment 2 bases; nucleotides outside the gene matches: 6. DNA of the CDR3: TGTGCCAGCAGCTCAGGACAGGGGGCGGGAAACTATGGCTACACCTTC. Its protein product is CASSSGQGAGNYGYTF.

This chain links TRBV19 with TRBJ1-1; D remains ambiguous. CDR1 is LNHDA and CDR2 is SQIVND in the germline V gene (reference sequence). This CDR3 contains 13 residues. With 4 bases removed from V and 4 bases from J, the gap between germline ends came to 10 bases. The DNA for the CDR3 is TGTGCCAGTAGTAGAGGAGGCCCCACTGAAGCTTTCTTT. Its translation is CASSRGGPTEAFF.

The chain recombines TRBV2 with TRBJ2-3, with 8 bases that match TRBD2. The CDR3 has 16 amino acids. The junction had 9 bases not matched to a gene; V was cut back by 5 bases and J by 2 bases. Germline V gives CDR1 SNHLY, CDR2 FYNNEI. CDR3 protein: CASSRRLATNTDTQYF. The CDR3 coding sequence is TGTGCCAGCAGTAGAAGACTAGCGACCAACACAGATACGCAGTATTTT. Supplemented by reference TRBV2 and TRBJ2-3, the full variable domain reads EPEVTQTPSHQVTQMGQEVILRCVPISNHLYFYWYRQILGQKVEFLVSFYNNEISEKSEIFDDQFSVERPDGSNFTLKIRSTKLEDSAMYFCASSRRLATNTDTQYFGPGTRLTVL.

The chain joins TRBV6-2 or TRBV6-3 to TRBJ1-2; D remains unclear. The CDR3 contains 14 residues. Germline CDR1 is MNHEY and CDR2 is SVGEGT. The V and J ends lost 0 bases and 8 bases respectively, with 13 bases between them. The CDR3 region is CASSYSRYLDGYTF. Written as DNA, the CDR3 is TGTGCCAGCAGTTACTCGAGGTATCTAGACGGCTACACCTTC.

This chain joins TRBV19 and TRBJ1-4; D is possibly TRBD1 (6 bases). Germline V gene lookup returns CDR1 LNHDA and CDR2 SQIVND (reference sequence). V gave up 6 bases and J gave up 3 bases, with 17 bases separating them. This CDR3 is built from 16 residues. Written as DNA, the CDR3 is TGTGCCAGTAGATTCTCGGACAGCAGAGCTAATGAAAAACTGTTTTTT. It encodes CASRFSDSRANEKLFF.

The chain couples TRBV6-5 to TRBJ1-4; the match to TRBD1 covers 7 bases. The CDR3 runs to 15 residues. Germline V CDR1 and CDR2: MNHEY, SVGAGI. V gave up 4 bases and J gave up 11 bases; unmatched junction bases: 13. In DNA form, the CDR3 reads TGTGCCAGCAGTTCCCGCGAGGGGCGAGGGGGCAAACTGTTTTTT. It is translated as CASSSREGRGGKLFF.

V usage is TRBV10-2 and J usage is TRBJ1-1, with 7 nucleotides matching TRBD1. Trimming removed 8 bases from V and 7 bases from J; junction bases left unmatched: 13. The germline V gene encodes CDR1 WSHSY and CDR2 SAAADI. The CDR3 has 14 residues. The CDR3 protein is CASGTWTGDIEAFF. DNA for the CDR3: TGCGCCAGCGGAACCTGGACAGGAGATATTGAAGCTTTCTTT.

The CDR3 here is CASSPPDTTFSGNTIYF. In DNA form, the CDR3 reads TGTGCCAGCTCACCCCCAGACACCACCTTCTCTGGAAACACCATATATTTT. This rearrangement joins TRBV18 to TRBJ1-3; D gene ambiguous. CDR3 length: 17 amino acids. The V and J ends lost 3 bases and 0 bases respectively, with 15 bases between them. Per germline, CDR1 KGHSH and CDR2 LQKENI.

Comments on this clone: A read error may account for a junction end that differs from germline. The CDR3 DNA reads as TGCGCCGGCAGCCCCCAGACTAGTGTAGAGACCCAGTACTTC. It translates to CAGSPQTSVETQYF. The rearrangement links TRBV5-1 to TRBJ2-5, with D tentatively TRBD2 (6 bases). The germline V gene has CDR1 SGHRS and CDR2 YFSETQ. The length of the CDR3 is 14 residues.

This clone is a singleton in its sample. The gene calls are TRBV27 and TRBJ1-1; D possibly corresponds to TRBD1 (6 bases). Germline V gene sequence: CDR1 MNHEY, CDR2 SMNVEV (reference sequence). The CDR3 extends over 13 amino acids. V gave up 6 bases and J gave up 4 bases, with 12 bases separating them. CDR3 sequence: CASSRGHGTEAFF. The CDR3 DNA is TGTGCCAGCAGCCGGGGGCACGGCACTGAAGCTTTCTTT.

The V call is TRBV6-6, the J call TRBJ2-1; 8 bases align to TRBD2. CDR3 length: 15 amino acids. Trimming took 5 bases from V and 3 from J; bases not matched to a gene: 6. Germline V gene lookup returns CDR1 MNHNY and CDR2 SVGAGI (reference sequence). CDR3 residues: CASSPRTSSYNEQFF. CDR3 coding DNA: TGTGCCAGCAGTCCAAGGACTAGCAGCTACAATGAGCAGTTCTTC.

V usage is TRBV7-2 and J usage is TRBJ1-2, with TRBD1 matching over 7 bases. Germline lookup yields CDR1 SGHTA and CDR2 FQGNSA. J was trimmed by 0 bases and V by 5 bases; bases with no gene match: 6. The CDR3 length is 15 residues. Here the CDR3 reads CASSQGQLSNYGYTF. The CDR3 region has the DNA TGTGCCAGCAGCCAGGGACAGCTTTCTAACTATGGCTACACCTTC.

The chain links TRBV6-5 to TRBJ1-1; D is unresolved. The CDR3 is made up of 14 amino acids. V was cut by 6 bases and J by 0 bases, with 11 bases left in between. Germline CDR1 is MNHEY and CDR2 is SVGAGI. The CDR3 spells CASRAVNLNTEAFF. Here the CDR3 DNA reads TGTGCCAGCAGGGCCGTGAACTTGAACACTGAAGCTTTCTTT.

The rearrangement joins TRBV6-6 to TRBJ1-6; TRBD1 agrees at 8 bases. Germline V CDR1 and CDR2: MNHNY, SVGAGI (reference sequence). The CDR3 sequence is 16 residues long. Trimming removed 4 bases from V and 8 bases from J; junction bases left unmatched: 10. The CDR3 protein is CASSLGTGPSHSPLHF. CDR3 sequence (DNA): TGTGCCAGCAGTTTGGGGACAGGACCTTCTCATTCACCCCTCCACTTT.

This clone has a single count. The chain employs TRBV10-3 and TRBJ1-1; perhaps TRBD1 as D (5 bases). The CDR3 loop spans 13 amino acids. CDR1 is ENHRY, CDR2 SYGVKD, per germline. Trimming left V 2 bases short and J 7 bases short, with 11 bases between. The CDR3 region has the DNA TGTGCCATCAGTGAGAGGGGAAGGGGTGAAGCTTTCTTT. Translating it yields CAISERGRGEAFF.

This clone has just one count. The V call is TRBV27, the J call TRBJ1-2; TRBD1 aligns across 11 bases. This CDR3 comprises 14 residues. V gave up 5 bases and J gave up 6 bases; unmatched junction bases: 5. Germline V gene sequence: CDR1 MNHEY, CDR2 SMNVEV (reference sequence). Written as DNA, the CDR3 is TGTGCCAGCAGTGAGCGGACAGGGGGCGATGGCTACACCTTC. This encodes CASSERTGGDGYTF.

The V gene is TRBV18, the J gene TRBJ1-5; D is possibly TRBD1 (6 bases). Trimming shortened V by 5 bases and J by 0 bases, and 8 bases separated the two germline ends. CDR1 and CDR2 from the germline V gene are KGHSH and LQKENI. The CDR3 is 14 residues long. CDR3 protein: CASSEQGSNQPQHF. The CDR3, as DNA: TGTGCCAGCTCAGAACAGGGTAGCAATCAGCCCCAGCATTTT.

The chain uses TRBV7-9 and TRBJ1-2; no clear D. V was clipped by 0 bases and J by 8 bases, with 10 bases between them. From germline, CDR1 is SEHNR and CDR2 FQNEAQ (reference sequence). This CDR3 is 13 amino acids long. The CDR3, as DNA: TGTGCCAGCAGCTTAGCTGGGAGTAGCGGCTACACCTTC. This gives the protein CASSLAGSSGYTF.

The genes are TRBV24-1 and TRBJ2-1; 9 bases are shared with TRBD1. The CDR3 spans 15 residues. J gave up 6 bases and V 4 bases, and 6 bases lay outside the gene matches. The germline V gene encodes CDR1 KGHDR and CDR2 SFDVKD. In DNA form, the CDR3 reads TGTGCCACCAGTGAACGGACAGGGGCTCTCAATGAGCAGTTCTTC. This gives the protein CATSERTGALNEQFF.

V and J are TRBV4-1 and TRBJ1-2, with TRBD1 matching 7 bases. Per the germline V gene, CDR1 is MGHRA and CDR2 is YSYEKL. This CDR3 contains 19 residues. After removal of 2 bases from V and 10 bases from J, the junction contained 25 bases not matched to a gene. The CDR3 here is CASSQHFLRQGHYPISYTF. In DNA form, the CDR3 reads TGCGCCAGCAGCCAACATTTCCTACGACAGGGTCACTACCCTATATCCTACACCTTC.

CDR3 sequence: CASSPRGSEGDTQYF. For the CDR3, the DNA is TGTGCCAGCAGTCCAAGGGGGTCCGAAGGTGATACGCAGTATTTT. This sequence joins TRBV3-1 (or the pseudogene TRBV3-2) and TRBJ2-3, with a weak D call TRBD1 (6 bases). The CDR3 has 15 residues. Looked up from germline, CDR1 is LGHDT and CDR2 is YNNKEL (reference sequence). V gave up 6 bases and J gave up 6 bases, with 19 bases separating them.

CDR3 nucleotides: TGTGCCAGCAGTAGAACAGGGGGTTCCGCGGGCGAGCAGTACTTC. This sequence encodes CASSRTGGSAGEQYF. V usage is TRBV6-5 and J usage is TRBJ2-7, with 8 bases that match TRBD1. V lost 5 bases and J lost 6; bases outside the gene matches: 12. Per the germline V gene, CDR1 is MNHEY and CDR2 is SVGAGI. This CDR3 contains 15 residues.